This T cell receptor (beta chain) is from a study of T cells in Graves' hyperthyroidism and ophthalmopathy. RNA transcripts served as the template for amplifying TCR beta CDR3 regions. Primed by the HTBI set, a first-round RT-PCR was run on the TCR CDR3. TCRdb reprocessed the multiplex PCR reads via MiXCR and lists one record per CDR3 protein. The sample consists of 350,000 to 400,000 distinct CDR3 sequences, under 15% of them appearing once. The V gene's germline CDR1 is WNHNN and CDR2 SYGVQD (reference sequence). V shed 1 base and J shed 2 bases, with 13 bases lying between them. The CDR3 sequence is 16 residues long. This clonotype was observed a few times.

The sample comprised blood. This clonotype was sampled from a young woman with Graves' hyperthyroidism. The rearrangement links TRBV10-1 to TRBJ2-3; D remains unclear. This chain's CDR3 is CASSEYCPDPTDTQYF. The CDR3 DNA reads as TGCGCCAGCAGTGAGTATTGTCCAGACCCCACAGATACGCAGTATTTT.